This TCR beta chain originates from a study of blood T cell repertoires in COVID-19. The authors' processing: Amplification of reference gene primers provided the estimated nucleated cell counts. Profiled with immunoSEQ multiplex PCR; TCRdb holds only in-frame clones, not every one. V and J calls and clone size are those listed in that table; D and trimming were worked out from the DNA. The table records some 510,000 clones, roughly 88% of them present only once. Participant-reported clinical history was the basis for cohort assignment. This clonotype originated in a woman in her thirties or forties who had recovered from COVID-19. Specimen: PBMCs or T cells enriched from blood (not recorded which).

This chain's CDR3 is CASSALGLARAYEQYF. The CDR3 region has the DNA TGTGCCAGCAGTGCCCTAGGACTAGCGAGAGCCTACGAGCAGTACTTC. The genes are TRBV6-4 and TRBJ2-7, with 9 bases lining up with TRBD2. Germline V gene data show CDR1 as MRHNA and CDR2 as SNTAGT. This CDR3 comprises 16 residues. The V segment lost 4 bases and the J segment 2 bases; nucleotides outside the gene matches: 9.